This record covers a single T cell receptor (beta chain). The antigen is undetermined. This entry is derived from a study of shared clonotypes between healthy human individuals. Study-wide findings and caveats: The study generally estimated greater richness for naive than memory subsets. It was observed that roughly 5.1% of naive CD4 clonotypes were shared across several donors.

Germline CDR1 is SNHLY and CDR2 is FYNNEI. The CDR3 has 16 residues. Trimming cost V 6 bases and J 2 bases, with 19 bases left between them. Sequencing used immunoSEQ multiplex PCR; TCRdb keeps in-frame clones, though not all of them. The sample carries 2,500,000 or so clones, 92% recorded once. The clonotype comes from a man between 18 and 29 years old in good health. Some clones in this sample may be carry-over from other donors' samples. V gene TRBV2 combines with J gene TRBJ1-2; D perhaps matches TRBD1 (6 bases). Sequences were obtained from naive CD4+ T cells from PBMCs. Specified subset: CD45RA+ positively selected. CDR3 region: CASSAQMGHQNYGYTF. The CDR3, as DNA: TGTGCCAGCAGCGCCCAAATGGGACACCAGAACTATGGCTACACCTTC.